The clone carrying this T cell receptor beta chain was recorded at least ten times. The antigen is unknown. This entry belongs to a study of Graves' ophthalmopathy and Graves' hyperthyroidism. V lost 5 bases and J 2 bases, leaving 19 bases between the germline ends. Germline CDR1 reads DFQATT; CDR2 reads SNEGSKA (reference sequence). The CDR3 sequence is 15 residues long. RNA transcripts served as template for amplifying TCR beta CDR3 sequences. HTBI primers were used in a first-round RT-PCR, which preceded a second-round multiplex PCR. TCRdb re-derived calls from the multiplex PCR reads in MiXCR, one entry per CDR3 protein. The sample consists of 200,000 to 250,000 distinct CDR3 sequences, 20% to 25% of them appearing once. PBMCs were obtained from about 10 ml of fresh peripheral blood. Findings of the study overall: The 13-signature model separated ophthalmopathy from stable hyperthyroidism at around 90% sensitivity and roughly 80% specificity. For predicting ophthalmopathy progression, the model had roughly 70% sensitivity and roughly 72% specificity.

The specimen sequenced was peripheral blood. V is TRBV20-1 and J is TRBJ2-7; D is perhaps TRBD2 (6 bases). The receptor was isolated from a woman aged 45 to 65 with Graves' ophthalmopathy. The CDR3 sequence: CSAVGRDFLTYEQYF. CDR3 nucleotide sequence: TGCAGTGCTGTCGGTCGGGACTTCCTAACCTACGAGCAGTACTTC.